These 13 T cell receptor beta chains came from one sample sequenced in a study of siplizumab effects on memory and regulatory T cells. Only in-frame clones appear in the TCRdb table, and some are missing; sequencing was by immunoSEQ multiplex PCR. The table records around 87,000 clones, 85% to 90% of them present only once. Source material: CD4+ T cells sorted from blood. Receptors were obtained from a human donor in good health.

This clone was observed once. This sequence joins TRBV25-1 and TRBJ2-3, with a tentative D call TRBD2 (7 bases). Trimming removed 7 bases from V and 3 bases from J, with 20 bases in between. CDR3 length equals 16 residues. Germline values: CDR1 MGHDK, CDR2 SYGVNS. This chain's CDR3 is CASTQTGGRRTDTQYF. The DNA for the CDR3 is TGTGCCAGCACCCAAACCGGGGGGCGTCGGACAGATACGCAGTATTTT.

The chain uses TRBV7-3 and TRBJ2-2, with a possible D match to TRBD1 (6 bases). CDR3 length equals 17 residues. Per the germline V gene, CDR1 is SGHTA and CDR2 is FQGTGA. V dropped 5 bases and J dropped 1 base, with 17 bases sitting between them. Written as DNA, the CDR3 is TGTGCCAGCAGCCGGAACACAGGGCCCCGGAACACCGGGGAGCTGTTTTTT. It yields the protein CASSRNTGPRNTGELFF.

The gene calls are TRBV6-5 and TRBJ1-3; 8 positions agree with TRBD1. CDR1 is MNHEY and CDR2 is SVGAGI in the germline V gene. The junction had 1 base not matched to a gene; V was cut back by 5 bases and J by 1 base. The CDR3 runs to 14 residues. The CDR3 bases are TGTGCCAGCAGTCGACAGGGGTCTGGAAACACCATATATTTT. Protein sequence: CASSRQGSGNTIYF.

The chain combines TRBV5-1 with TRBJ2-6; TRBD1 aligns across 8 bases. The CDR3 contains 17 residues. The V gene end was trimmed by 3 bases and the J gene end by 0 bases; junction bases not matched to a gene: 5. Germline V gives CDR1 SGHRS, CDR2 YFSETQ. The CDR3 is CASSYRDRFSGANVLTF. CDR3 bases: TGCGCCAGCAGCTACCGGGACAGGTTCTCTGGGGCCAACGTCCTGACTTTC.

V usage is TRBV5-1 and J usage is TRBJ2-3; D is undetermined. Trimming stripped 3 bases from V and 3 bases from J, with 8 bases between. Germline-derived CDR1 and CDR2 are SGHRS and YFSETQ. The length of the CDR3 is 13 residues. CDR3 sequence: CASSSLGTDTQYF. CDR3 DNA: TGCGCCAGCAGCTCCCTAGGGACAGATACGCAGTATTTT.

The chain is built from TRBV2 and TRBJ2-5; D not resolved. Germline V CDR1 and CDR2: SNHLY, FYNNEI. V gave up 2 bases and J gave up 4 bases, with 5 bases separating them. This CDR3 has 12 amino acids. DNA of the CDR3: TGTGCCAGCAGTGAAAGAGGAGAGACCCAGTACTTC. Translating it yields CASSERGETQYF.

The chain is built from TRBV2 and TRBJ2-1; D might be TRBD2 (5 bases). The CDR3 runs to 13 residues. Germline assignment: CDR1 SNHLY and CDR2 FYNNEI. V lost 7 bases and J 4 bases, leaving 11 bases between the germline ends. The CDR3 sequence: CASMPTGYNEQFF. CDR3 nucleotide sequence: TGTGCCAGCATGCCTACGGGATACAATGAGCAGTTCTTC.

The chain combines TRBV7-9 with TRBJ2-1; 9 bases line up with TRBD2. This CDR3 is built from 11 residues. J lost 15 bases, V lost 10 bases, and 10 bases had no gene match. CDR1 and CDR2 (germline): SEHNR, FQNEAQ (reference sequence). Written as DNA, the CDR3 is TGTGCCATCGCCGACGAGCGGGAGGCGTTCTTC. Encoded protein: CAIADEREAFF.

The gene calls are TRBV5-1 and TRBJ1-1, with D hard to call. This CDR3 region has 17 residues. V was shortened by 0 bases and J by 2 bases, with 17 bases between the two germline ends. The V gene's germline CDR1 is SGHRS and CDR2 YFSETQ. As DNA, the CDR3 is TGCGCCAGCAGCTTGGAGGCGGTTGCGTTCGTTAACACTGAAGCTTTCTTT. Translation: CASSLEAVAFVNTEAFF.

The chain carries TRBV29-1 and TRBJ1-4; tentative D call: TRBD1 (5 bases). V lost 7 bases to trimming and J lost 4 bases, with 7 bases between them. CDR1 SQVTM and CDR2 ANQGSEA come from the germline V gene. This CDR3 is 11 amino acids long. The CDR3 loop reads CSGGGNEKLFF. The CDR3 nucleotides are TGCAGCGGGGGGGGTAATGAAAAACTGTTTTTT.

The V and J genes are TRBV12-5 and TRBJ2-7; TRBD1 matches at 10 bases. V trimming: 9 bases; J trimming: 1 base; junction bases outside the gene matches: 6. The CDR3 has 14 amino acids. The germline V gene has CDR1 LGHNT and CDR2 FRNRAP. The CDR3 loop reads CASYPGQGSYEQYF. The CDR3 nucleotides read TGTGCTAGCTACCCGGGACAGGGGTCCTACGAGCAGTACTTC.

The chain has TRBV27 and TRBJ2-5; 8 bases align to TRBD2. The trim removed 6 bases at V and 5 bases at J, leaving 11 bases unmatched. The V gene's germline CDR1 is MNHEY and CDR2 SMNVEV (reference sequence). The CDR3 totals 15 residues. CDR3 loop: CASSPASGPVETQYF. The CDR3 DNA reads TGTGCCAGCAGCCCCGCTAGCGGGCCGGTTGAGACCCAGTACTTC.

The J gene is TRBJ2-3, the V gene TRBV6-1, with D possibly being TRBD2 (6 bases). CDR1 and CDR2 from the germline V gene are MNHNS and SASEGT. CDR3 length equals 16 residues. V was shortened by 1 base and J by 2 bases, with 13 bases between the two germline ends. The CDR3: CASSEEVRGNTDTQYF. DNA for the CDR3: TGTGCCAGCAGTGAAGAAGTGCGGGGAAACACAGATACGCAGTATTTT.